This T cell receptor beta chain appears in the sequencing data of a study of beta chain features in type 1 diabetes (dated by TCRdb to about 2018). For the study in its entirety: Patients and healthy donors did not differ in mean age, gender distribution, total cell number or subset yield. A total of approximately 99,000,000 sorted cells were examined across all samples, and RNA yield correlated strongly with the number of cells per subset. The study compared the TCRB repertoires of sorted circulating CD4+ T cell subsets in recently diagnosed type 1 diabetes patients with those in matched healthy donors. Naive and central memory subsets were obtained from all 30 or so donors, but regulatory and stem cell-like memory subsets were isolated from only 8 patients and roughly eight healthy donors. Points the paper makes about the study in general: Because small numbers of individuals were included in the HLA sub-analyses, any influence of HLA type on TCRB rearrangement was left unresolved. At VDJ recombination sites, type 1 diabetes patients had fewer insertions and more deleted nucleotides, which implies abnormalities in thymic rearrangement. In all four CD4+ subsets, TCRB CDR3 length was moderately but significantly shorter in type 1 diabetes patients. Naive, central memory and regulatory TCRB repertoires appeared more similar among patients than among healthy donors. Because cDNA was sequenced instead of genomic DNA, highly expressing activated cells could be over-represented, though the groups showed no difference in activation or CD3 levels. Shorter templates might be favored by PCR, yet because patient and control samples were amplified and corrected together, any such skew would affect both groups equally.

Each donor gave one peripheral blood draw, roughly 120 mL on average, collected into heparinised tubes. A BD FACSAria II was used to sort naive, central memory, regulatory and stem cell-like memory CD4+ T cells with a panel that included CD45RO, CCR7, CD25, CD127, CD95 and CD27. All sorted populations exceeded 95% purity. PBMCs were isolated right away by Lymphoprep density gradient centrifugation and were stained directly, without culture. Samples were stained and sorted in pairs, with one healthy donor and one patient per experiment, so that batch effects were minimized. Relative to germline, V is 4 bases shorter and J is 5 bases shorter, with 14 bases between their ends. The CDR3, from cysteine to phenylalanine, totals 13 residues. The only DNA kept is the CDR3, 39 bases in frame from the first base. From the germline V gene, CDR1 is SQVTM and CDR2 is ANQGSEA. The entire amount of isolated RNA was reverse transcribed using the High Capacity cDNA Reverse Transcription Kit, so the sequenced TCRB transcripts were expressed ones. Naive, central memory and regulatory T cell samples underwent deep immunoSEQ sequencing, averaging around 4 million total reads per sample. Sorted cells were lysed in RLT buffer and RNA was extracted with DNase-treated RNeasy Micro or Mini kits, depending on cell number. Each cell subset was processed on its own to prevent cross-contamination, while patient and healthy donor samples were processed together. The immunoSEQ multiplex PCR was used to amplify TCRB sequences from cDNA, yielding 87-bp fragments that span the CDR3 region. The amplicons were sequenced using the Illumina HiSeq platform. Concerning the study's data processing: Synthetic template baselines were used to correct PCR bias computationally, reads within Hamming distance 2 were collapsed, and singletons that could not be merged were discarded. Reads were aligned to IMGT to assign V, D and J genes, CDR3 length, and insertions or deletions at six rearrangement sites. Within each subset, clonotype counts were normalized to sorted cell number, and only after that were true diversity and Gini coefficients computed with the tcR R package. The overlap coefficient, calculated on TCRB nucleotide sequences, was used to measure repertoire sharing. Out-of-frame TCRB sequences from naive cells were analyzed to stand in for the pre-selection repertoire. Entries here come from immuneACCESS through TCRdb and include only in-frame sequences with V and J called. Some clones fail to appear in such tables; in the studies checked, an unresolved V gene covers under half of the shortfall, and the cause of the remainder is unknown. V, J and clone size derive from that table, while D and trimming were established from the DNA sequence. The sample yields about 410,000 clones; more than 11% were counted once. The ten most abundant clones make up 0.035% to 0.045% of the sample.

Worth noting for this clone: Its target antigen remains unknown. No much larger clonotype is one base removed from it; base qualities were not supplied.

Material: naive CD4+ T cells from blood. The meaning of the sample's cell subset or site label: true naive CD4+ T cells. The chain links TRBV29-1 with TRBJ2-5; a confident D gene designation cannot be given. This clonotype originated in a man aged 25 to 40 in good health. The nucleotide sequence is given as TGCAGCGTTGTTAAGGGAAGGATTGAGACCCAGTACTTC. This gives the protein CSVVKGRIETQYF.